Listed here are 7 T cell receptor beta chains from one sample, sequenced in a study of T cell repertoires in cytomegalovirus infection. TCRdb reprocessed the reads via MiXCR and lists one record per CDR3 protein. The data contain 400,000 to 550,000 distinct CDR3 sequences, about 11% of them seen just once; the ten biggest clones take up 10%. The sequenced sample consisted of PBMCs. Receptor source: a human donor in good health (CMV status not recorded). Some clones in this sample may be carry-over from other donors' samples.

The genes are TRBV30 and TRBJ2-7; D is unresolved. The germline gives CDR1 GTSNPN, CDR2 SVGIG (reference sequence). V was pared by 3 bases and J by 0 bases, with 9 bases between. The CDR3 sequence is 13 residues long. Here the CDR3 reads CAWREVGSYEQYF. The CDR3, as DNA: TGTGCCTGGAGAGAGGTCGGCTCCTACGAGCAGTACTTC.

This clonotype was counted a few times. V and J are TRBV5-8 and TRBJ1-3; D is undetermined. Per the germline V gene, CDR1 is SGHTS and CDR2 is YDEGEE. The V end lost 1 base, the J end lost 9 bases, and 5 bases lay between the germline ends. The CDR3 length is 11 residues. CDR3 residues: CASSLRSTIYF. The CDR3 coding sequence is TGTGCCAGCAGCTTGCGGTCCACCATATATTTT.

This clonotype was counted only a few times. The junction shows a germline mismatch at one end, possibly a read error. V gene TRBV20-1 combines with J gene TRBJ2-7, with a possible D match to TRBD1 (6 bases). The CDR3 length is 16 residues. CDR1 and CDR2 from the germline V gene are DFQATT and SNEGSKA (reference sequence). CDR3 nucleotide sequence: TGCAGTGTTAGAGGGGCTCAGGGGTCTATCTCCTACGAGCAGTACTTC. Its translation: CSVRGAQGSISYEQYF.

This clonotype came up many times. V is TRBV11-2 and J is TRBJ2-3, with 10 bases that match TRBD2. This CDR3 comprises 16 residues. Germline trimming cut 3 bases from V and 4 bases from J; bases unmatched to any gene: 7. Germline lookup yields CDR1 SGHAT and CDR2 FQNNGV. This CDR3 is CASSFDGLAASDTQYF. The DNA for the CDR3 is TGTGCCAGCAGCTTCGACGGACTAGCGGCCTCAGATACGCAGTATTTT.

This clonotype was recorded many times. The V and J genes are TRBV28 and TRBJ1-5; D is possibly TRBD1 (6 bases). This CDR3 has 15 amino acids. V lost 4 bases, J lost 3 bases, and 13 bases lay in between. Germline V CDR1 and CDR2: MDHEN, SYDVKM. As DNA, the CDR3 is TGTGCCAGCAGTTCCGGGACATTTCACAATCAGCCCCAGCATTTT. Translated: CASSSGTFHNQPQHF.

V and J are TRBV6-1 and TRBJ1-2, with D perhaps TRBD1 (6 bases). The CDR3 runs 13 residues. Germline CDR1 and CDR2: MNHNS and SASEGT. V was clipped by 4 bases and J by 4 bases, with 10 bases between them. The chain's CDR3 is CASSGTVGYGYTF. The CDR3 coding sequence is TGTGCCAGCAGTGGGACAGTCGGCTATGGCTACACCTTC.

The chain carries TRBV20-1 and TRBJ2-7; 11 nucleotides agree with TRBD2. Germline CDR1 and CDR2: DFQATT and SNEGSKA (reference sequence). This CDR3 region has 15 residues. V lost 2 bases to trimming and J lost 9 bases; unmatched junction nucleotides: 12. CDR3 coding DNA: TGCAGTGCTAGACCCGGGGCATCTAGCGGGAGGAGGCAGTACTTC. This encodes CSARPGASSGRRQYF.